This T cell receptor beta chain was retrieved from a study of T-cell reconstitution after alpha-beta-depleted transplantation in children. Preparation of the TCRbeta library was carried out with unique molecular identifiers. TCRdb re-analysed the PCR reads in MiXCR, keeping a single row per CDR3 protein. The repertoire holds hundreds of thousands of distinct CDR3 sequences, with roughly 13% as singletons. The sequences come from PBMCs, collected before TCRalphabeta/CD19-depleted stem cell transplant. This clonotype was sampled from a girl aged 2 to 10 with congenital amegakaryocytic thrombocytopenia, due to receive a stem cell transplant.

CDR3 nucleotide sequence: TGTGCCAGCAGTTGGGGCCCACCATCCCTGTCAAATGAGCAGTTCTTC. Protein sequence: CASSWGPPSLSNEQFF. The genes are TRBV6-5 and TRBJ2-1; D might be TRBD1 (5 bases). Germline CDR1 reads MNHEY; CDR2 reads SVGAGI. The CDR3 covers 16 residues. V gave up 4 bases and J gave up 7 bases, with 20 bases separating them.